This T cell receptor (beta chain) was captured by sequencing in a study of regulatory T cells in long-lasting Graves disease. According to the study, TCR beta libraries were built with iRepertoire HTBI primers and CDR3-region Arm-PCR. Via MiXCR, TCRdb re-called the multiplex PCR reads, giving one row per CDR3 protein. The table shows 350,000 to 500,000 distinct CDR3 sequences, with 21% occurring only once. Germline CDR1 is SGHVS and CDR2 is FQNEAQ. The CDR3 is 15 residues long. Trimming cost V 3 bases and J 5 bases, with 17 bases left between them. As to time point: persistent/refractory GD, antithyroid drugs over 5 years with positive TRAb. The TCR library was made from RNA that had been extracted from PBMCs in TRIzol. This clonotype occurred once.

This sample comprised peripheral blood mononuclear cells (PBMCs), obtained when the disease was refractory, from a patient treated with antithyroid drugs. V gene TRBV7-8 combines with J gene TRBJ2-7, with D possibly being TRBD1 (5 bases). The receptor's source is a female donor with Graves disease. CDR3 bases: TGTGCCAGCAGCTTGGACATTTCTAAGCCCAACGAGCAGTACTTC. Amino acid sequence: CASSLDISKPNEQYF.